The rows below give T cell receptor beta chains drawn from one sample of a study of blood T cell repertoires in COVID-19. TCRdb's table, derived via immunoSEQ multiplex PCR, lists solely in-frame clones and lacks some. The sample has around 280,000 clones; roughly 85% are singletons. Sequenced input: PBMCs or T cells enriched from blood (not recorded which). These receptor sequences come from a woman between 40 and 50 years old who had recovered from COVID-19. Both conserved end residues are part of each CDR3. Each record gives: J gene, D gene, V gene, clone size, CDR3 DNA, CDR3 protein. A D gene is named only where the DNA matches it firmly. For some rows the clone size is stated as once, few or many, or as a class when expanded; others skip it.

J: TRBJ2-2; D: -; V: TRBV19; size: -; DNA: TGTGCCAGTAGCATTGATCGGGGGAACACCGGGGAGCTGTTTTTT; CDR3: CASSIDRGNTGELFF
J: TRBJ2-1; D: TRBD2; V: TRBV5-1; size: -; DNA: TGCGCCAGCAGCCGCCCAGCGGGACCCCTAAATGAGCAGTTCTTC; CDR3: CASSRPAGPLNEQFF
J: TRBJ2-7; D: TRBD2; V: TRBV12-3/TRBV12-4; size: -; DNA: TGTGCCAGCAGATCTAGCGGCTCCTACGAGCAGTACTTC; CDR3: CASRSSGSYEQYF
J: TRBJ2-7; D: -; V: TRBV6-5; size: -; DNA: TGTGCCAGCTCGGGGGGCCCCCCCTACGAGCAGTACTTC; CDR3: CASSGGPPYEQYF
J: TRBJ2-3; D: -; V: TRBV10-3; size: -; DNA: TGTGCCATCAGTGAGGGGAGGAGCGCAGATACGCAGTATTTT; CDR3: CAISEGRSADTQYF
J: TRBJ2-5; D: -; V: TRBV2; size: -; DNA: TGTGCCAGCAGTGAAGCGCTTGTCTACTCCCCGTACCAAGAGACCCAGTACTTC; CDR3: CASSEALVYSPYQETQYF
J: TRBJ1-2; D: -; V: TRBV28; size: -; DNA: TGTGCCAGCAAGGTGGGTGGTACGGGAGGCTACACCTTC; CDR3: CASKVGGTGGYTF
J: TRBJ2-1; D: -; V: TRBV4-3; size: -; DNA: TGCGCCAGCAGCCAAGAGCGGCTACTCTCCTACAATGAGCAGTTCTTC; CDR3: CASSQERLLSYNEQFF
J: TRBJ2-6; D: TRBD1; V: TRBV28; size: -; DNA: TGTGCCAGCAGTGTCGCTGGACAGGGAGCTGCAGGGGCCAACGTCCTGACTTTC; CDR3: CASSVAGQGAAGANVLTF
J: TRBJ2-7; D: TRBD1; V: TRBV18; size: -; DNA: TGTGCCAGCTCACCAAATGGACAGGGGGCCATCAAGGGGGAGCAGTACTTC; CDR3: CASSPNGQGAIKGEQYF
J: TRBJ1-6; D: -; V: TRBV28; size: -; DNA: TGTGCCAGCAGCAAGACAGTTTCACCCCTCCACTTT; CDR3: CASSKTVSPLHF
J: TRBJ1-5; D: TRBD1; V: TRBV2; size: -; DNA: TGTGCCAGCAGTAGGACAGGGGGGAATCAGCCCCAGCATTTT; CDR3: CASSRTGGNQPQHF
J: TRBJ2-3; D: -; V: TRBV7-3; size: -; DNA: TGTGCCAGCACCCCCCAACCGGCGGGGCCAGATACGCAGTATTTT; CDR3: CASTPQPAGPDTQYF
J: TRBJ1-4; D: TRBD1; V: TRBV27; size: -; DNA: TGTGCCAGCAGTTCAGGGGGGACAGATGAAAAACTGTTTTTT; CDR3: CASSSGGTDEKLFF
J: TRBJ1-3; D: TRBD1; V: TRBV11-2; size: -; DNA: TGTGCCAGCAGCCTGACTTGGGACAGGGCGGGAAACACCATATATTTT; CDR3: CASSLTWDRAGNTIYF
J: TRBJ2-7; D: -; V: TRBV28; size: -; DNA: TGTGCCAGCATGTTCCCCGGGTTTGAGCAGTACTTC; CDR3: CASMFPGFEQYF
J: TRBJ1-1; D: -; V: TRBV14; size: -; DNA: TGTGCCAGCAGCCAATCGAGATACACTGAAGCTTTCTTT; CDR3: CASSQSRYTEAFF
J: TRBJ1-5; D: -; V: TRBV28; size: -; DNA: TGTGCCAGCAGTTCCCCCGAGGGTCTTTACCAGCCCCAGCATTTT; CDR3: CASSSPEGLYQPQHF
J: TRBJ2-7; D: TRBD2; V: TRBV27; size: once; DNA: TGTGCCAGCAGTTTTTTAGCGGGAGACTACGAGCAGTACTTC; CDR3: CASSFLAGDYEQYF
J: TRBJ2-4; D: -; V: TRBV7-8; size: -; DNA: TGTGCCAGCAGCTTAGGGGGCCGGGGGTCCAAAAACATTCAGTACTTC; CDR3: CASSLGGRGSKNIQYF
J: TRBJ1-5; D: TRBD1; V: TRBV19; size: -; DNA: TGTGCCAGTAGTCCCCCCCCGGACAGGGGTACGGATCAGCCCCAGCATTTT; CDR3: CASSPPPDRGTDQPQHF
J: TRBJ2-7; D: TRBD1; V: TRBV19; size: -; DNA: TGTGCCAGTAGTTCTCCCGGGACAGGGGCGAGGGAGCAGTACTTC; CDR3: CASSSPGTGAREQYF
J: TRBJ2-7; D: -; V: TRBV10-1; size: -; DNA: TGCGCCAGCAGTGAGTCGACTCCGGGACTCTCCGAGCAGTACTTC; CDR3: CASSESTPGLSEQYF
J: TRBJ2-3; D: TRBD2; V: TRBV7-8; size: -; DNA: TGTGCCAGCAGCGTACGGACTAGCGTTGGCACAGATACGCAGTATTTT; CDR3: CASSVRTSVGTDTQYF
J: TRBJ2-5; D: TRBD1; V: TRBV11-2; size: -; DNA: TGTGCCAGCAGCTTAGACCGAACAGGGGACGAGACCCAGTACTTC; CDR3: CASSLDRTGDETQYF
J: TRBJ1-1; D: -; V: TRBV29-1; size: once; DNA: TGCAGCGTTGCGGGGGGAAGAATCACTGAAGCTTTCTTT; CDR3: CSVAGGRITEAFF
J: TRBJ1-3; D: TRBD1; V: TRBV19; size: once; DNA: TGTGCCAGTACTCCGGGACAGCCTGGCTCTGGAAACACCATATATTTT; CDR3: CASTPGQPGSGNTIYF
J: TRBJ2-1; D: TRBD2; V: TRBV7-9; size: once; DNA: TGTGCCAGCAGGGCTAGCGGGATCCACGGTGAGCAGTTCTTC; CDR3: CASRASGIHGEQFF
J: TRBJ2-7; D: TRBD1; V: TRBV19; size: -; DNA: TGTGCCAGTAGTGCCCGCGCAGGGGGCTTTTACGAGCAGTACTTC; CDR3: CASSARAGGFYEQYF
J: TRBJ2-1; D: TRBD1; V: TRBV7-9; size: -; DNA: TGTGCCAGCAGCCTCACACAGGGGGCGGTTGAGCAGTTCTTC; CDR3: CASSLTQGAVEQFF
J: TRBJ1-5; D: -; V: TRBV15; size: -; DNA: TGTGCCACCAGCTCGAGCAGGGGTAGCAATCAGCCCCAGCATTTT; CDR3: CATSSSRGSNQPQHF
J: TRBJ1-2; D: -; V: TRBV6-5; size: few; DNA: TGTGCCAGCACTATAGACAATAACTATGGCTACACCTTC; CDR3: CASTIDNNYGYTF
J: TRBJ1-6; D: TRBD1; V: TRBV27; size: -; DNA: TGTGCCAGCAGTTTAGTGGCGCCAGGGGGCCGAAATTCACCCCTCCACTTT; CDR3: CASSLVAPGGRNSPLHF
J: TRBJ1-1; D: -; V: TRBV30; size: -; DNA: TGTGCCTGGAGCGGCGGGACCCAGAACACTGAAGCTTTCTTT; CDR3: CAWSGGTQNTEAFF
J: TRBJ1-4; D: -; V: TRBV6-5; size: -; DNA: TGTGCCAGCAAAGGAGGAGGAGCAACTAATGAAAAACTGTTTTTT; CDR3: CASKGGGATNEKLFF
J: TRBJ1-2; D: TRBD1; V: TRBV3-1/TRBV3-2; size: -; DNA: TGTGCCAGCAGAGACCAGGGGGGCCTTGGCTACACCTTC; CDR3: CASRDQGGLGYTF
J: TRBJ2-7; D: TRBD2; V: TRBV2; size: -; DNA: TGTGCCAGCAGTGAGGCGGGAGGTTGGGCTGAGCAGTACTTC; CDR3: CASSEAGGWAEQYF
J: TRBJ1-1; D: TRBD1; V: TRBV27; size: -; DNA: TGTGCCAGCAGAGCCCGGGACAGGGGGCCGAACACTGAAGCTTTCTTT; CDR3: CASRARDRGPNTEAFF
J: TRBJ2-2; D: TRBD2; V: TRBV7-2; size: few; DNA: TGTGCCAGCAGCTGGAGCGGGAGAGGCGGGGAGCTGTTTTTT; CDR3: CASSWSGRGGELFF
J: TRBJ2-1; D: TRBD2; V: TRBV29-1; size: -; DNA: TGCAGCGTTGACGGGGCGGGAGTGAACAATGAGCAGTTCTTC; CDR3: CSVDGAGVNNEQFF
J: TRBJ2-1; D: TRBD2; V: TRBV2; size: once; DNA: TGTGCCAGCAGTGAGGAACCTTTACTAGCGTCCTACAATGAGCAGTTCTTC; CDR3: CASSEEPLLASYNEQFF
J: TRBJ1-5; D: TRBD1; V: TRBV28; size: -; DNA: TGTGCCAGCAGTCCGGACAGGGGGCTTCAGCCCCAGCATTTT; CDR3: CASSPDRGLQPQHF
J: TRBJ2-1; D: TRBD1; V: TRBV28; size: -; DNA: TGTGCCAGCAGACGGCAGGGGGAGAATGAGCAGTTCTTC; CDR3: CASRRQGENEQFF
J: TRBJ1-2; D: -; V: TRBV4-1; size: -; DNA: TGCGCCAGCAGCCAGGGCGGAGGGGGGGACTATGGCTACACCTTC; CDR3: CASSQGGGGDYGYTF
J: TRBJ1-6; D: -; V: TRBV5-1; size: few; DNA: TGCGCCAGCAGCTTTACGGGGACAACTAACTCACCCCTCCACTTT; CDR3: CASSFTGTTNSPLHF
J: TRBJ2-1; D: TRBD2; V: TRBV20-1; size: -; DNA: TGCAGTGCTAGTGGACCAAGAGGGCTAGCGGGCAATGAGCAGTTCTTC; CDR3: CSASGPRGLAGNEQFF
J: TRBJ1-6; D: -; V: TRBV6-5; size: -; DNA: TGTGCCAGCACGGGGGGCGCAGGATCACCCCTCCACTTT; CDR3: CASTGGAGSPLHF
J: TRBJ2-1; D: -; V: TRBV30; size: -; DNA: TGTGCCTGGAGTGTAGGGGTTGAGCAGTTCTTC; CDR3: CAWSVGVEQFF
J: TRBJ2-7; D: -; V: TRBV7-2; size: -; DNA: TGTGCCAGCAGCTTTCCAGCTAGCGCTTACGAGCAGTACTTC; CDR3: CASSFPASAYEQYF
J: TRBJ2-1; D: -; V: TRBV10-3; size: -; DNA: TGTGCGATCCCCCCCCCTATTTGCGAGGCCCCAGAAGAGAGCTCCTACAATGAGCAGTTCTTC; CDR3: CAIPPPICEAPEESSYNEQFF
J: TRBJ2-7; D: TRBD2; V: TRBV12-3/TRBV12-4; size: -; DNA: TGTGCCAGCAGGGGACTAGCCGGTGAGCAGTACTTC; CDR3: CASRGLAGEQYF
J: TRBJ2-1; D: TRBD2; V: TRBV5-1; size: once; DNA: TGCGCCAGCAGCCCTCTACTTGGACTAGCGGGAGAGGGTGAGCAGTTCTTC; CDR3: CASSPLLGLAGEGEQFF
J: TRBJ2-3; D: -; V: TRBV3-1/TRBV3-2; size: -; DNA: TGTGCCAGCAGTCTCGGGACTCAGGCAGATACGCAGTATTTT; CDR3: CASSLGTQADTQYF
J: TRBJ1-1; D: -; V: TRBV7-9; size: -; DNA: TGTGCCAGCAGGAATAACAGGGAGAACATGAACACTGAAGCTTTCTTT; CDR3: CASRNNRENMNTEAFF
J: TRBJ2-5; D: TRBD2; V: TRBV6-2/TRBV6-3; size: -; DNA: TGTGCCAGCAGTTCCACTCCTACTAGCGGCCAAGCGACCCAGTACTTC; CDR3: CASSSTPTSGQATQYF
J: TRBJ1-6; D: -; V: TRBV9; size: -; DNA: TGTGCCAGCAGCGCCTCTGGGGGGTCTAATTCACCCCTCCACTTT; CDR3: CASSASGGSNSPLHF
J: TRBJ2-3; D: TRBD2; V: TRBV2; size: -; DNA: TGTGCCAGCAGGGCCCTAGCGGGAGTGGGCACAGATACGCAGTATTTT; CDR3: CASRALAGVGTDTQYF
J: TRBJ1-1; D: -; V: TRBV7-9; size: -; DNA: TGTGCCAGCAGCTTATACTCGGGGGTTGGCACTGAAGCTTTCTTT; CDR3: CASSLYSGVGTEAFF
J: TRBJ2-2; D: TRBD2; V: TRBV7-2; size: -; DNA: TGTGCCAGCTCGGGACTAGCGGGGCCGGTCACCGGGGAGCTGTTTTTT; CDR3: CASSGLAGPVTGELFF
J: TRBJ1-3; D: -; V: TRBV27; size: -; DNA: TGTGCCAGCAGTTTACGTAGGGGAATGGGCTCTGGAAACACCATATATTTT; CDR3: CASSLRRGMGSGNTIYF